A single sample is the source of the 24 T cell receptor beta chains below, sequenced in a study of cytomegalovirus exposure and HLA in healthy donors. The PCR used 60 Vbeta and 13 Jbeta primers. TCRdb keeps only in-frame clones here, not all; method: immunoSEQ multiplex PCR. Among approximately 150,000 clones listed, about 75% were seen once. Sequenced material: PBMCs. The origin of the receptors is a man younger than 35 in good health and CMV-seropositive.

A remark on this clone: This CDR3 is missing its conserved last phenylalanine or tryptophan, likely due to a read error. The chain employs TRBV10-3 and TRBJ2-7; 13 positions match TRBD2. CDR3 length equals 14 residues. The V segment lost 6 bases and the J segment 6 bases; nucleotides outside the gene matches: 5. Germline V gene sequence: CDR1 ENHRY, CDR2 SYGVKD. CDR3 nucleotide sequence: TGTGCCATCAGCCCCGGACTAGCGGGAGCCGAGCAGTACTTG. Protein sequence: CAISPGLAGAEQYL.

V gene TRBV30 combines with J gene TRBJ1-2, with D possibly matching TRBD1 (5 bases). CDR1 and CDR2 from the germline V gene are GTSNPN and SVGIG (reference sequence). V was clipped by 5 bases and J by 7 bases, with 14 bases between them. The length of the CDR3 is 12 residues. In DNA, the CDR3 is TGTGCCTGGGACCAACCCGGGGGTGGCTACACCTTC. Translated, it gives CAWDQPGGGYTF.

Concerning this clone: Compared with germline, one end of the junction differs, possibly owing to a read error. The V and J genes are TRBV7-9 and TRBJ2-1, with D unresolved. Germline CDR1 and CDR2: SEHNR and FQNEAQ (reference sequence). CDR3 length: 11 residues. This chain's CDR3 is CSSSLGTDLFF. The CDR3 nucleotides read TGTTCCAGCAGCTTAGGAACAGACCTGTTCTTC.

This clone was seen only once. The V and J genes are TRBV5-4 and TRBJ2-3, with TRBD2 matching over 13 bases. J lost 6 bases, V lost 4 bases, and 5 bases had no gene match. The CDR3 covers 15 residues. CDR1 SGHNT and CDR2 YYREEE come from the germline V gene (reference sequence). The CDR3 DNA follows: TGTGCCAGCAGCCGTACTAGCGGGAGGGCCGATACGCAGTATTTT. Protein product: CASSRTSGRADTQYF.

The chain joins TRBV2 to TRBJ2-6; 13 bases fit TRBD2. Trimming cost V 5 bases and J 2 bases; bases outside gene matches: 3. The V gene's germline CDR1 is SNHLY and CDR2 FYNNEI. The length of the CDR3 is 17 residues. The CDR3 DNA reads as TGTGCCAGCAGTCGACTAGCGGGAGGAGCTGGGGCCAACGTCCTGACTTTC. Its protein product is CASSRLAGGAGANVLTF.

The rearrangement joins TRBV29-1 to TRBJ1-1, with D unclear. Looked up from germline, CDR1 is SQVTM and CDR2 is ANQGSEA. There are 13 residues in the CDR3. V shed 6 bases and J shed 5 bases, with 16 bases lying between them. Written as DNA, the CDR3 is TGCAGCGTGGCGAGGGCAGTTTGGACTGAAGCTTTCTTT. It translates to CSVARAVWTEAFF.

This clone was seen just once. The rearrangement links TRBV29-1 to TRBJ1-1; D unresolved. V was shortened by 5 bases and J by 4 bases, with 14 bases between the two germline ends. The CDR3 is 13 residues long. CDR1 and CDR2 from the germline V gene are SQVTM and ANQGSEA. The CDR3 DNA reads as TGCAGCGTTAGTGGACTTCTGGGCACTGAAGCTTTCTTT. This codes for CSVSGLLGTEAFF. Looking up the rest from reference TRBV29-1 and TRBJ1-1 gives the full variable domain: SAVISQKPSRDICQRGTSLTIQCQVDSQVTMMFWYRQQPGQSLTLIATANQGSEATYESGFVIDKFPISRPNLTFSTLTVSNMSPEDSSIYLCSVSGLLGTEAFFGQGTRLTVV.

This clone appeared a few times. CDR3 residues: CASSLPETRVWGELFF. The DNA of the CDR3 is TGTGCCAGCAGCCTCCCGGAGACTAGGGTGTGGGGGGAGCTGTTTTTT. The J gene is TRBJ2-2, the V gene TRBV2; a possible D gene is TRBD2 (6 bases). The germline V gene encodes CDR1 SNHLY and CDR2 FYNNEI. The V end was cut by 6 bases, the J end by 8 bases, with 22 bases between. The length of the CDR3 is 16 residues.

This clone was recorded once. The chain couples TRBV27 to TRBJ2-2; no firm D call. CDR1 MNHEY and CDR2 SMNVEV come from the germline V gene (reference sequence). V was clipped by 7 bases and J by 3 bases, with 12 bases between them. This CDR3 has 14 amino acids. The DNA for the CDR3 is TGTGCCAGCACCTCTCTACCCGACACCGGGGAGCTGTTTTTT. It is translated as CASTSLPDTGELFF.

The chain links TRBV19 to TRBJ2-2; tentatively, D is TRBD2 (6 bases). Germline V CDR1 and CDR2: LNHDA, SQIVND (reference sequence). CDR3 length equals 16 residues. With 3 bases removed from V and 4 bases from J, the gap between germline ends came to 15 bases. CDR3 nucleotides: TGTGCCAGTAGTATTGCCCTGGGACTTTCCACCGGGGAGCTGTTTTTT. Translation gives CASSIALGLSTGELFF.

The chain is built from TRBV19 and TRBJ2-3; unclear D gene. V was clipped by 0 bases and J by 3 bases, with 19 bases between them. CDR3 length: 18 residues. Germline values: CDR1 LNHDA, CDR2 SQIVND (reference sequence). CDR3 nucleotides: TGTGCCAGTAGTATAGATGACCTGGGCCTTACACGGACAGATACGCAGTATTTT. Translating gives CASSIDDLGLTRTDTQYF. Based on the CDR3 plus reference TRBV19 and TRBJ2-3, the full variable domain is DGGITQSPKYLFRKEGQNVTLSCEQNLNHDAMYWYRQDPGQGLRLIYYSQIVNDFQKGDIAEGYSVSREKKESFPLTVTSAQKNPTAFYLCASSIDDLGLTRTDTQYFGPGTRLTVL.

The chain combines TRBV2 with TRBJ2-5, with D possibly matching TRBD2 (6 bases). The CDR3 extends over 14 amino acids. Trimming removed 6 bases at V and 1 base at J, with 12 bases between. Germline CDR1 and CDR2: SNHLY and FYNNEI. The CDR3 DNA reads TGTGCCAGCAGACGGCGGGATATCCAAGAGACCCAGTACTTC. Translating gives CASRRRDIQETQYF.

The rearrangement joins TRBV14 to TRBJ2-1; TRBD2 matches 7 bases. The ends lost 3 bases at V and 5 bases at J; junction bases unmatched: 4. This CDR3 contains 14 residues. Germline assignment: CDR1 SGHDN and CDR2 FVKESK. This chain's CDR3 is CASSHGLGDNEQFF. The CDR3 coding sequence is TGTGCCAGCAGCCACGGACTAGGGGACAATGAGCAGTTCTTC.

The J gene is TRBJ2-1, the V gene TRBV7-2; D is perhaps TRBD2 (6 bases). Looked up from germline, CDR1 is SGHTA and CDR2 is FQGNSA. The CDR3 loop spans 15 amino acids. V was cut by 1 base and J by 9 bases, with 16 bases left in between. The CDR3 DNA is TGTGCCAGCAGCTTAGGGGGCGGGTGGAGGGGTGAGCAGTTCTTC. Translation: CASSLGGGWRGEQFF.

For the CDR3, the DNA is TGTGCCAGCAGTTTATTTGCGGGAGGAGCCTCCGAGCAGTACTTC. Translation: CASSLFAGGASEQYF. This rearrangement joins TRBV27 to TRBJ2-7, with 8 bases that match TRBD2. Germline V gene sequence: CDR1 MNHEY, CDR2 SMNVEV (reference sequence). The junction had 8 bases not matched to a gene; V was cut back by 1 base and J by 6 bases. This CDR3 has 15 amino acids.

This chain uses TRBV2 with TRBJ1-1, with TRBD1 as a possible D gene (5 bases). CDR3 length: 15 amino acids. Germline CDR1 and CDR2: SNHLY and FYNNEI. V was clipped by 2 bases and J by 0 bases, with 10 bases between them. The chain's CDR3 is CASSEKGLMNTEAFF. The CDR3 bases are TGTGCCAGCAGTGAAAAGGGGCTCATGAACACTGAAGCTTTCTTT.

The chain couples TRBV29-1 to TRBJ2-5; D is possibly TRBD1 (6 bases). The CDR3 extends over 14 amino acids. V dropped 1 base and J dropped 1 base, with 10 bases sitting between them. CDR1 and CDR2 from the germline V gene are SQVTM and ANQGSEA. CDR3 in DNA: TGCAGCGTTGAAGGGGTCAGGGGCCAAGAGACCCAGTACTTC. Its protein is CSVEGVRGQETQYF.

J is TRBJ2-1 and V is TRBV4-1; D is unclear. With 3 bases removed from V and 1 base from J, the gap between germline ends came to 10 bases. Germline V gene data show CDR1 as MGHRA and CDR2 as YSYEKL. The CDR3 covers 15 residues. The CDR3 reads CASSHPAASYNEQFF. CDR3 DNA: TGCGCCAGCAGCCATCCGGCGGCATCCTACAATGAGCAGTTCTTC.

This clone was observed a handful of times. The rearrangement links TRBV6-5 to TRBJ1-5, with 7 positions matching TRBD1. Germline V CDR1 and CDR2: MNHEY, SVGAGI. This CDR3 region has 14 residues. V was clipped by 3 bases and J by 7 bases; unmatched bases: 6. In DNA form, the CDR3 reads TGTGCCAGCAGTTATCAGGGGGGAGTGCAGCCCCAGCATTTT. This codes for CASSYQGGVQPQHF.

The chain employs TRBV5-4 and TRBJ2-2; 10 bases match TRBD2. The germline gives CDR1 SGHNT, CDR2 YYREEE (reference sequence). The CDR3 runs 15 residues. After removal of 5 bases from V and 6 bases from J, the junction contained 7 bases not matched to a gene. CDR3 in DNA: TGTGCCAGCAGTTTTCGTAGCGGGAGGCCCGGGGAGCTGTTTTTT. This codes for CASSFRSGRPGELFF. Full variable domain (rest looked up from reference TRBV5-4 and TRBJ2-2): ETGVTQSPTHLIKTRGQQVTLRCSSQSGHNTVSWYQQALGQGPQFIFQYYREEENGRGNFPPRFSGLQFPNYSSELNVNALELDDSALYLCASSFRSGRPGELFFGEGSRLTVL.

V is TRBV11-2 and J is TRBJ2-1; no clear D. CDR3 length equals 14 residues. V was cut by 6 bases and J by 3 bases, with 12 bases left in between. Germline V gene sequence: CDR1 SGHAT, CDR2 FQNNGV. The CDR3 is CASRPVADYNEQFF. The CDR3, as DNA: TGTGCCAGCAGGCCGGTGGCGGACTACAATGAGCAGTTCTTC.

The V and J genes are TRBV5-1 and TRBJ1-1; TRBD1 is a possible D gene (5 bases). Per germline, CDR1 SGHRS and CDR2 YFSETQ. This CDR3 is 12 amino acids long. Trimming stripped 5 bases from V and 7 bases from J, with 12 bases between. CDR3 sequence: CASSSGTGEAFF. The CDR3, as DNA: TGCGCCAGCAGTTCCGGTACAGGTGAAGCTTTCTTT.

V usage is TRBV6-4 and J usage is TRBJ1-5; 9 positions match TRBD1. The CDR3 covers 15 residues. CDR1 and CDR2 (germline): MRHNA, SNTAGT. V gave up 2 bases and J gave up 6 bases; unmatched junction bases: 5. CDR3 in amino acids: CASSDRTGVGQPQHF. Written as DNA, the CDR3 is TGTGCCAGCAGTGACAGGACAGGGGTCGGTCAGCCCCAGCATTTT.

The gene calls are TRBV6-5 and TRBJ2-1; possibly TRBD1 for D (6 bases). The germline V gene has CDR1 MNHEY and CDR2 SVGAGI. With 6 bases removed from V and 0 bases from J, the gap between germline ends came to 12 bases. The CDR3 consists of 15 residues. This CDR3 reads CASSEIGGSYNEQFF. The CDR3 bases are TGTGCCAGCAGCGAAATAGGGGGCTCCTACAATGAGCAGTTCTTC.